The sequence of this T cell receptor (beta chain) was determined in a study of T cell responses to AZD1222 COVID-19 vaccine. Comment on this clone: The target antigen is unknown.

The protocol was immunoSEQ multiplex PCR, while the TCRdb copy is restricted to in-frame clones and leaves out a portion. The sample yields about 70,000 clones, roughly 86% seen once. The study's findings and limits: Just a handful of AZD1222 recipients tested seropositive at baseline. Mapped onto spike, vaccine-associated CD4 TCRs spanned it and were dominant at 160-218 and 743-854.

V was clipped by 5 bases and J by 4 bases; unmatched bases: 11. The germline V gene encodes CDR1 MNHEY and CDR2 SVGEGT. The CDR3 runs 15 residues. The sample here was peripheral blood, taken on day 0 of MenACWY control vaccination. The sequence came from an adult in good health. The chain uses TRBV6-2 or TRBV6-3 and TRBJ2-7, with 7 bases that match TRBD1. CDR3 bases: TGTGCCAGCAGTGCCGGCGGTCCAGGGGGTTACGAGCAGTACTTC. Protein sequence: CASSAGGPGGYEQYF.